This TCR beta chain emerged from a study of shared clonotypes between healthy human individuals. Only in-frame clones appear in the TCRdb table, and some are missing; sequencing was by immunoSEQ multiplex PCR. The sample records some 900,000 clones, 76% being singletons. There are 16 residues in the CDR3. CDR1 is SGHAT and CDR2 is FQNNGV in the germline V gene. V gave up 5 bases and J gave up 1 base; unmatched junction bases: 8. Details on this clone: Antigen: not known.

General study points: Sorted-subset sequencing was shown by rarefaction to be incomplete despite large depth. Among donors, clonotype sharing was expected to be affected by sequencing depth.

All donors qualified as healthy HIV-negative adults and had experienced no recent acute infections or vaccinations. Each donor was a Caucasian adult residing in Nashville, Tennessee. The receptor's source is a man between 18 and 35 years old in good health. The V gene is TRBV11-2, the J gene TRBJ2-3, with 8 bases lining up with TRBD1. Sequencing input: memory CD4+ T cells sorted from blood. Subset of the sample: CD45RA-negative fraction. The chain's CDR3 is CASSPAGGFRTDTQYF. CDR3 bases: TGTGCCAGCAGCCCGGCAGGGGGCTTTCGCACAGATACGCAGTATTTT.